Listed below are T cell receptor beta chains from one sample, sequenced in a study of cytomegalovirus exposure and HLA in healthy donors. Method: immunoSEQ multiplex PCR; TCRdb's copy keeps in-frame clones and lacks some. This table holds 20,000 or so clones. Sequencing was done on a sample of PBMCs. These receptors all stem from a man in his sixties in good health and CMV-seropositive. The CDR3 runs from the conserved cysteine through the conserved F or W.

J | V | CDR3
- | TRBV9 | CASSAQRGTYEQYF
TRBJ1-2 | TRBV27 | CASSQSRQDGYTF
TRBJ2-2 | TRBV9 | CASSVTGVNTGELFF
TRBJ1-2 | TRBV15 | CATSSPTQGHYGYTF
TRBJ2-7 | TRBV5-1 | CASSFGLANDYEQYF
TRBJ1-2 | TRBV2 | CASRRGGEDYGYTF
TRBJ1-1 | TRBV30 | CAWSVAEGTEAFF
TRBJ1-1 | TRBV5-1 | CASSLDGGTEAFF
TRBJ2-7 | TRBV5-6 | CASSGGAGLSSYEQYF
TRBJ2-7 | TRBV5-6 | CASSAGPGQVSYEQYF
TRBJ2-2 | TRBV4-2 | CASSPLLAGSNTGELFF
TRBJ2-7 | TRBV7-7 | CASSLGTGLSEQYF
TRBJ2-5 | TRBV5-8 | CASSLQGAETQYF
TRBJ1-1 | TRBV13 | CASSLVGTGLPFF
TRBJ2-1 | TRBV18 | CASSPLLGDEQFF
TRBJ1-4 | TRBV4-2 | CASSKSTRTTNEKLFF
TRBJ2-6 | TRBV7-2 | CASSRGTGANVLTF
TRBJ2-2 | TRBV7-9 | CASSFSDTGELFF
TRBJ2-5 | TRBV5-1 | CASSLAEGPQETQYF
TRBJ2-5 | TRBV4-2 | CASSQGLAGLQETQYF
TRBJ1-5 | TRBV30 | CAWTGNNQPQHF
TRBJ1-1 | TRBV18 | CASSPAGVGVTEAFF
TRBJ2-7 | TRBV19 | CASSIGTSGSLAYEQYF
TRBJ1-4 | TRBV7-9 | CASTKAVSATNEKLFF
TRBJ2-5 | TRBV30 | CAWSRAGALMGQETQYF
TRBJ2-1 | TRBV4-1 | CASSQAGGSAPFF
TRBJ2-2 | TRBV7-2 | CASSLPPGGLTGELFF
TRBJ1-5 | TRBV30 | CAWSKGAGMSQPQHF
TRBJ2-7 | TRBV5-1 | CASSASYEQYF
TRBJ2-3 | TRBV4-1 | CASSPRDIGFGTDTQYF
TRBJ2-7 | TRBV5-1 | CASSLGSGGLYEQYF